The 27 T cell receptor beta chains in this list originate from one sample, sequenced in a study of T cells in localized non-small cell lung cancer. TCRdb keeps only in-frame clones here, not all; method: immunoSEQ multiplex PCR. The sample has roughly 17,000 clones, around 89% seen once. Sequencing was performed on peripheral blood, taken before any cancer treatment. The receptor source for this set is a male donor at least 60 years old with stage II squamous cell lung carcinoma.

The rearrangement joins TRBV5-1 to TRBJ2-7, with D uncertain. Germline V lookup: CDR1 SGHRS, CDR2 YFSETQ. The CDR3 has 14 residues. The V and J ends lost 0 bases and 8 bases respectively, with 15 bases between them. Written as DNA, the CDR3 is TGCGCCAGCAGCTTGGGGCAGCTGCCGAGTAAGCAGTACTTC. Protein product: CASSLGQLPSKQYF.

The chain links TRBV7-6 to TRBJ2-2, with D unclear. The germline CDR1 and CDR2 sequences are SGHVS and FNYEAQ. V was shortened by 2 bases and J by 0 bases, with 10 bases between the two germline ends. The CDR3 spans 16 residues. CDR3 residues: CASSLIGRPNTGELFF. For the CDR3, the DNA is TGTGCCAGCAGCTTAATCGGGCGGCCGAACACCGGGGAGCTGTTTTTT. Drawing the rest from reference TRBV7-6 and TRBJ2-2, the complete variable domain is GAGVSQSPRYKVTKRGQDVALRCDPISGHVSLYWYRQALGQGPEFLTYFNYEAQQDKSGLPNDRFSAERPEGSISTLTIQRTEQRDSAMYRCASSLIGRPNTGELFFGEGSRLTVL.

The rearrangement uses TRBV5-6 and TRBJ1-3, with 8 bases fitting TRBD1. The trim removed 3 bases at V and 3 bases at J, leaving 5 bases unmatched. CDR3 length: 15 amino acids. Germline CDR1 SGHDT, CDR2 YYEEEE. The CDR3 DNA sequence: TGTGCCAGCAGCTCGGGGACAGGATTTGGAAACACCATATATTTT. Its translation: CASSSGTGFGNTIYF.

V is TRBV6-6 and J is TRBJ2-7; possibly TRBD1 for D (5 bases). The germline V gene encodes CDR1 MNHNY and CDR2 SVGAGI (reference sequence). The V end lost 2 bases, the J end lost 2 bases, and 10 bases lay between the germline ends. The CDR3 extends over 14 amino acids. CDR3 in DNA: TGTGCCAGCAGTTACAACAGGTTTGCCTACGAGCAGTACTTC. Amino acid sequence: CASSYNRFAYEQYF.

The V call is TRBV7-9, the J call TRBJ2-1; no clear D gene. The CDR3 is 13 residues long. In germline, CDR1 is SEHNR, CDR2 FQNEAQ (reference sequence). V dropped 4 bases and J dropped 5 bases, with 9 bases sitting between them. CDR3 in DNA: TGTGCCAGCAGCTACGGACGGAACAATGAGCAGTTCTTC. Translation gives CASSYGRNNEQFF.

This clone has a handful of counts. Other DNA sequences in the same sample also yield this CDR3. The genes are TRBV7-8 and TRBJ2-3; D unclear. The ends were cut back, 3 bases at V and 2 bases at J, with 6 bases in the middle. Germline V CDR1 and CDR2: SGHVS, FQNEAQ. The CDR3 is made up of 13 amino acids. In DNA, the CDR3 is TGTGCCAGCAGCTTTTCTCACACAGATACGCAGTATTTT. Protein: CASSFSHTDTQYF. The complete variable domain, with remaining parts taken from reference TRBV7-8 and TRBJ2-3, reads GAGVSQSPRYKVAKRGQDVALRCDPISGHVSLFWYQQALGQGPEFLTYFQNEAQLDKSGLPSDRFFAERPEGSVSTLKIQRTQQEDSAVYLCASSFSHTDTQYFGPGTRLTVL.

This sequence joins TRBV6-1 and TRBJ2-7; D is unresolved. V was cut by 6 bases and J by 1 base, with 16 bases left in between. From germline, CDR1 is MNHNS and CDR2 SASEGT. The length of the CDR3 is 15 residues. The CDR3 protein is CASSPLDGRSYEQYF. The DNA for the CDR3 is TGTGCCAGCAGCCCCCTGGACGGAAGGTCCTACGAGCAGTACTTC.

V gene TRBV13 combines with J gene TRBJ2-7; D is unresolved. Between the trimmed V and J ends, which lost 0 bases and 2 bases, there was a span of 5 bases. The CDR3 has 13 amino acids. The V gene's germline CDR1 is PRHDT and CDR2 FYEKMQ (reference sequence). CDR3 sequence: CASSLGDTYEQYF. As DNA, the CDR3 is TGTGCCAGCAGCTTAGGGGATACCTACGAGCAGTACTTC.

The chain links TRBV19 to TRBJ2-1, with unresolved D. V lost 3 bases and J 1 base, leaving 16 bases between the germline ends. Germline CDR1 LNHDA, CDR2 SQIVND (reference sequence). This CDR3 has 17 residues. In DNA form, the CDR3 reads TGTGCCAGTAGTATGTCGGGCGGCATCACTTCCTACAATGAGCAGTTCTTC. Translating it yields CASSMSGGITSYNEQFF.

The V and J genes are TRBV7-8 and TRBJ2-2; a possible D gene is TRBD2 (8 bases). The germline V gene has CDR1 SGHVS and CDR2 FQNEAQ. With 8 bases removed from V and 4 bases from J, the gap between germline ends came to 14 bases. The CDR3 covers 14 residues. The CDR3 region is CASRGGTVTGELFF. CDR3 nucleotide sequence: TGTGCCAGCCGGGGGGGGACAGTCACCGGGGAGCTGTTTTTT.

The chain combines TRBV5-8 with TRBJ2-7, with 8 bases matching TRBD2. The trim removed 3 bases at V and 2 bases at J, leaving 10 bases unmatched. Germline-derived CDR1 and CDR2 are SGHTS and YDEGEE. The CDR3 is 16 residues long. The CDR3 is CASSSVTSVFTYEQYF. For the CDR3, the DNA is TGTGCCAGCAGCTCCGTGACTAGCGTATTCACCTACGAGCAGTACTTC. Together with reference TRBV5-8 and TRBJ2-7, the CDR3 gives the full variable domain: EAGVTQSPTHLIKTRGQQATLRCSPISGHTSVYWYQQALGLGLQFLLWYDEGEERNRGNFPPRFSGRQFPNYSSELNVNALELEDSALYLCASSSVTSVFTYEQYFGPGTRLTVT.

V and J are TRBV5-8 and TRBJ2-7, with TRBD2 matching over 8 bases. Trimming at V came to 0 bases and at J to 4 bases, leaving 9 bases not matched to a gene. The germline V gene has CDR1 SGHTS and CDR2 YDEGEE. There are 16 residues in the CDR3. CDR3 region: CASSLAAASGSYEQYF. CDR3 nucleotide sequence: TGTGCCAGCAGCTTGGCCGCTGCCAGCGGGAGTTACGAGCAGTACTTC.

J is TRBJ1-1 and V is TRBV9; no clear D. Trimming pared 0 bases from V and 1 base from J, leaving 7 bases between. CDR1 is SGDLS, CDR2 YYNGEE, per germline. There are 14 residues in the CDR3. The CDR3 protein is CASSVDRGNTEAFF. DNA of the CDR3: TGTGCCAGCAGCGTAGACCGGGGGAACACTGAAGCTTTCTTT.

V gene TRBV5-1 combines with J gene TRBJ2-7; TRBD1 matches 10 bases. Looked up from germline, CDR1 is SGHRS and CDR2 is YFSETQ. V gave up 4 bases and J gave up 3 bases; unmatched junction bases: 4. The CDR3 contains 14 residues. CDR3 nucleotide sequence: TGCGCCAGCAGCCCGGGGGACAGGGGCTACGAGCAGTACTTC. As protein: CASSPGDRGYEQYF.

The V call is TRBV6-1, the J call TRBJ1-1; D gene unclear. Germline lookup yields CDR1 MNHNS and CDR2 SASEGT. V was pared by 0 bases and J by 2 bases, with 10 bases between. The CDR3 sequence is 15 residues long. In DNA, the CDR3 is TGTGCCAGCAGTGAAGCGAGAACTACCAACACTGAAGCTTTCTTT. This sequence encodes CASSEARTTNTEAFF.

DNA of the CDR3: TGTGCCAGCAGCTTAGGAGGAACTCAGACCTCCTACGAGCAGTACTTC. Protein sequence: CASSLGGTQTSYEQYF. The rearrangement joins TRBV7-9 to TRBJ2-7; D gene uncertain. V gave up 1 base and J gave up 0 bases, with 13 bases separating them. The CDR3 length is 16 residues. The V gene's germline CDR1 is SEHNR and CDR2 FQNEAQ (reference sequence).

The CDR3 sequence is CSVQPPGQGADGYTF. CDR3 nucleotide sequence: TGCAGCGTTCAACCCCCGGGACAGGGGGCGGATGGCTACACCTTC. This rearrangement joins TRBV29-1 to TRBJ1-2; 12 bases are shared with TRBD1. The CDR3 has 15 residues. Germline-derived CDR1 and CDR2 are SQVTM and ANQGSEA. Trimming at V came to 5 bases and at J to 6 bases, leaving 10 bases not matched to a gene.

The rearrangement links TRBV7-2 to TRBJ2-7; D unclear. Germline V gene lookup returns CDR1 SGHTA and CDR2 FQGNSA. Trimming took off 3 bases at V and 3 bases at J, with 3 bases between the two ends. CDR3 length: 11 residues. The DNA of the CDR3 is TGTGCCAGCAGCTTCCGCTACGAGCAGTACTTC. This gives the protein CASSFRYEQYF.

This clone was observed once. The chain links TRBV9 to TRBJ2-2, with 12 bases that match TRBD2. The CDR3 contains 15 residues. The trim removed 7 bases at V and 0 bases at J, leaving 1 base unmatched. Germline lookup yields CDR1 SGDLS and CDR2 YYNGEE. The CDR3 nucleotides read TGTGCCAGCGGGACTAGCGGGTCGAACACCGGGGAGCTGTTTTTT. It translates to CASGTSGSNTGELFF.

The chain employs TRBV5-6 and TRBJ1-2, with 9 bases identical to TRBD1. Germline V gene sequence: CDR1 SGHDT, CDR2 YYEEEE. Losses at the gene ends were 3 bases for V and 4 bases for J; bases not matched to a gene: 7. The CDR3 covers 15 residues. This chain's CDR3 is CASSWGTGPGYGYTF. CDR3 bases: TGTGCCAGCAGCTGGGGGACAGGGCCAGGCTATGGCTACACCTTC. The whole variable domain, remainder taken from reference TRBV5-6 and TRBJ1-2, is DAGVTQSPTHLIKTRGQQVTLRCSPKSGHDTVSWYQQALGQGPQFIFQYYEEEERQRGNFPDRFSGHQFPNYSSELNVNALLLGDSALYLCASSWGTGPGYGYTFGSGTRLTVV.

CDR3 region: CASSYSSRGQGRRQYF. The CDR3 region has the DNA TGTGCCAGCAGTTACTCGTCAAGGGGACAGGGAAGAAGGCAGTACTTC. This sequence joins TRBV6-5 and TRBJ2-7; 9 bases match TRBD1. CDR1 MNHEY and CDR2 SVGAGI come from the germline V gene. The CDR3 runs to 16 residues. With 0 bases clipped from V and 9 bases from J, the junction kept 12 bases outside the gene matches.

CDR3 sequence reads: CASSLRVMSDNEKLFF. As DNA, the CDR3 is TGTGCCAGCAGTTTACGGGTTATGTCAGATAATGAAAAACTGTTTTTT. The rearrangement links TRBV27 to TRBJ1-4; D is unclear. Germline V lookup: CDR1 MNHEY, CDR2 SMNVEV (reference sequence). The CDR3 sequence is 16 residues long. V was clipped by 2 bases and J by 4 bases, with 14 bases between them. The full variable domain, in which reference TRBV27 and TRBJ1-4 provide the parts outside the CDR3, is EAQVTQNPRYLITVTGKKLTVTCSQNMNHEYMSWYRQDPGLGLRQIYYSMNVEVTDKGDVPEGYKVSRKEKRNFPLILESPSPNQTSLYFCASSLRVMSDNEKLFFGSGTQLSVL.

V usage is TRBV2 and J usage is TRBJ2-7; D might be TRBD1 or TRBD2, each matching 7 bases. The V gene's germline CDR1 is SNHLY and CDR2 FYNNEI. The CDR3 has 13 amino acids. The DNA of the CDR3 is TGTGTGAGGGGAGGGCCAGGGGGCTACGAGCAGTACTTC. Its protein is CVRGGPGGYEQYF.

This chain uses TRBV15 with TRBJ1-4; the match to TRBD1 covers 7 bases. V lost 3 bases and J lost 8; bases outside the gene matches: 12. The CDR3 covers 16 residues. Germline V lookup: CDR1 LNHNV, CDR2 YYDKDF (reference sequence). DNA of the CDR3: TGTGCCACCAGCAGTTATGGGGCGCTACAGGGGGAAAAACTGTTTTTT. As protein: CATSSYGALQGEKLFF.

This clone was detected only once. The chain has TRBV6-1 and TRBJ1-4, with D tentatively TRBD1 (5 bases). CDR3 length: 15 amino acids. The V end was cut by 2 bases, the J end by 4 bases, with 11 bases between. Germline lookup yields CDR1 MNHNS and CDR2 SASEGT. The CDR3 DNA is TGTGCCAGCAGTGAACAGGGACCCTTTAATGAAAAACTGTTTTTT. It codes for CASSEQGPFNEKLFF.

The gene calls are TRBV14 and TRBJ2-3; D ambiguous. The CDR3 extends over 15 amino acids. Trimming stripped 1 base from V and 0 bases from J, with 8 bases between. Germline V lookup: CDR1 SGHDN, CDR2 FVKESK. Written as DNA, the CDR3 is TGTGCCAGCAGCCAAGGATGGACGAGCACAGATACGCAGTATTTT. Amino acid sequence: CASSQGWTSTDTQYF.

The J gene is TRBJ2-7, the V gene TRBV27, with 10 bases aligning to TRBD2. Trimming cost V 6 bases and J 3 bases; bases outside gene matches: 14. Germline V gene sequence: CDR1 MNHEY, CDR2 SMNVEV (reference sequence). There are 17 residues in the CDR3. The CDR3 nucleotides read TGTGCCAGCAGACTTCGCTTTCTAGCGGGAGTCGTCTACGAGCAGTACTTC. Translated, it gives CASRLRFLAGVVYEQYF.